These T cell receptor beta chains were read from a single sample in a study of T cell responses to AZD1222 COVID-19 vaccine. The data were produced by immunoSEQ multiplex PCR, yet TCRdb's version contains in-frame clones alone and is incomplete. The sample lists 120,000 to 150,000 clones, around 93% occurring once. The sample consisted of peripheral blood, taken on day 0 of AZD1222 vaccination. The receptors here all came from an adult in good health. Both conserved end residues are part of each CDR3. Fields, in order: CDR3 DNA, CDR3 protein, D gene, J gene, V gene, clone size. The D gene is left open where the match is weak. Clone sizes are given selectively: once, few, many, or a class where the clone is expanded.

CDR3nt: TGTGCCAGCAGTCGCCTGAGTGGCAGTCAAAAACTGTTTTTT; CDR3aa: CASSRLSGSQKLFF; d_gene: NA; j_gene: TRBJ1-4; v_gene: TRBV27; abundance: once
CDR3nt: TGTGCCAGCAGCGCCGCCGGGACTTACAATGAGCAGTTCTTC; CDR3aa: CASSAAGTYNEQFF; d_gene: NA; j_gene: TRBJ2-1; v_gene: TRBV9; abundance: once
CDR3nt: TGTGCCACACACCTTTTGGAACCAGGGGAGAAGAAAGCTTTCTTT; CDR3aa: CATHLLEPGEKKAFF; d_gene: NA; j_gene: TRBJ1-1; v_gene: TRBV6-6; abundance: NA
CDR3nt: TGTGCCATCACCGACCGTAGCGCCTCAGGCACAGATACGCAGTATTTT; CDR3aa: CAITDRSASGTDTQYF; d_gene: NA; j_gene: TRBJ2-3; v_gene: TRBV10-3; abundance: NA
CDR3nt: TGTGCCAGCAGTGGTCCAAACAGGGACTGGGGTCAGCCCCAGCATTTT; CDR3aa: CASSGPNRDWGQPQHF; d_gene: NA; j_gene: TRBJ1-5; v_gene: TRBV2; abundance: NA
CDR3nt: TGTGCCAGCAGCCCCCAGCCCACCGGGGAGCTGTTTTTT; CDR3aa: CASSPQPTGELFF; d_gene: NA; j_gene: TRBJ2-2; v_gene: TRBV7-3; abundance: NA
CDR3nt: TGTGCCAGTAGTATATCGGCGGGGGGTCCCGAGCAGTACTTC; CDR3aa: CASSISAGGPEQYF; d_gene: TRBD2; j_gene: TRBJ2-7; v_gene: TRBV19; abundance: NA
CDR3nt: TGTGCCAGCAGCTTTGGGTGGTCAAACCAGCCCCAGCATTTT; CDR3aa: CASSFGWSNQPQHF; d_gene: NA; j_gene: TRBJ1-5; v_gene: TRBV7-2; abundance: NA
CDR3nt: TGTGCCAGCAGCCAAATGTTTAATTCACCCCTCCACTTT; CDR3aa: CASSQMFNSPLHF; d_gene: NA; j_gene: TRBJ1-6; v_gene: TRBV14; abundance: NA
CDR3nt: TGCGCCAGCAGCCAAAAACAGGGGTTTCCCTTGGGCTACACCTTC; CDR3aa: CASSQKQGFPLGYTF; d_gene: TRBD1; j_gene: TRBJ1-2; v_gene: TRBV4-3; abundance: NA
CDR3nt: TGTGCCAGCAGCTTGACTGGTGCCCACACTGAAGCTTTCTTT; CDR3aa: CASSLTGAHTEAFF; d_gene: NA; j_gene: TRBJ1-1; v_gene: TRBV5-4; abundance: NA
CDR3nt: TGTGCCAGCAGTCCGATGGGAGGGAGGGCAGGAAAACTGTTTTTT; CDR3aa: CASSPMGGRAGKLFF; d_gene: NA; j_gene: TRBJ1-4; v_gene: TRBV7-8; abundance: NA
CDR3nt: TGTGCCAGCAGCCCCGCGGAATTAATAGGGCCCCAGCATTTT; CDR3aa: CASSPAELIGPQHF; d_gene: NA; j_gene: TRBJ1-5; v_gene: TRBV11-2; abundance: NA
CDR3nt: TGTGCCAGCAGCTTACCAGGGGCAACCTACGAGCAGTACTTC; CDR3aa: CASSLPGATYEQYF; d_gene: NA; j_gene: TRBJ2-7; v_gene: TRBV7-9; abundance: NA
CDR3nt: TGTGCCAGTAGTGGGGCGGAAGGACAGGGGTTCTACGAGCAGTACTTC; CDR3aa: CASSGAEGQGFYEQYF; d_gene: TRBD1; j_gene: TRBJ2-7; v_gene: TRBV19; abundance: NA
CDR3nt: TGTGCCGCCAGAGAGACAAGCTCTGGAAACACCATATATTTT; CDR3aa: CAARETSSGNTIYF; d_gene: NA; j_gene: TRBJ1-3; v_gene: TRBV7-9; abundance: NA
CDR3nt: TGTGCCAGCAGCTCCTCCACAGCGGGGGAGCAGTACTTC; CDR3aa: CASSSSTAGEQYF; d_gene: TRBD2; j_gene: TRBJ2-7; v_gene: TRBV7-7; abundance: NA